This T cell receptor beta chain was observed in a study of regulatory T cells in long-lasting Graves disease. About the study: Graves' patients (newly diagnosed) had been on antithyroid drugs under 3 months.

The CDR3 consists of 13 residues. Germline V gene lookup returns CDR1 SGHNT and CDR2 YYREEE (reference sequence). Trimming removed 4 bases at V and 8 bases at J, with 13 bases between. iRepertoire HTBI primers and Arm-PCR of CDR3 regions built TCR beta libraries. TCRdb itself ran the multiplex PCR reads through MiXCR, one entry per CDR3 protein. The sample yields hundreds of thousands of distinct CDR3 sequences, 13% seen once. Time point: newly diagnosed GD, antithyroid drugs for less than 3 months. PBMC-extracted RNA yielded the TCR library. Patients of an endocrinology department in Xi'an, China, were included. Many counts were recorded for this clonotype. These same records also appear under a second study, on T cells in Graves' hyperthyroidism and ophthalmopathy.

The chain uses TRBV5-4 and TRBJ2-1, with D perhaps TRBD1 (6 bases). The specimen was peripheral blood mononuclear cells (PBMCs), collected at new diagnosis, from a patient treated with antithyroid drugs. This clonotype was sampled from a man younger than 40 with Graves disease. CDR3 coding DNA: TGTGCCAGCAGCCCGCAGGGGAGCTATGAGCAGTTCTTC. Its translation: CASSPQGSYEQFF.